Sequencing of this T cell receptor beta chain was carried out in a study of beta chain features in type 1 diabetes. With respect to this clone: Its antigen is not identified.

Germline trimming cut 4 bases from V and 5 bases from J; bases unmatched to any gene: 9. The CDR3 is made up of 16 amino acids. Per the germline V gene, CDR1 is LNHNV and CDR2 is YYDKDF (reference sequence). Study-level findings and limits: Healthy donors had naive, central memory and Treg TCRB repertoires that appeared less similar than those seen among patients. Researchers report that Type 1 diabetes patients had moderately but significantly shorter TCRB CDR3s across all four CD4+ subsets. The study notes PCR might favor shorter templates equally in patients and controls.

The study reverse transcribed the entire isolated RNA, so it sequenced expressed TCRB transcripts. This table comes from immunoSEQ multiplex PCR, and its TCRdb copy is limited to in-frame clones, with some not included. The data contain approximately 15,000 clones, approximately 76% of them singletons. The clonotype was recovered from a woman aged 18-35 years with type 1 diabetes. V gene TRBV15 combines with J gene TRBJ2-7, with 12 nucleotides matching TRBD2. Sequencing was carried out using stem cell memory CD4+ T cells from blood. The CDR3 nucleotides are TGTGCCACCAGCATGGTGACTAGCGGGAGTGTCCACGAGCAGTACGTC. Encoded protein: CATSMVTSGSVHEQYV.